This T cell receptor (beta chain) appears in the sequencing data of a study of cytomegalovirus exposure and HLA in healthy donors. This clone showed up just a few times. Its target is unknown. The PCR contained 60 Vbeta and 13 Jbeta primers. The method was immunoSEQ multiplex PCR; TCRdb's version includes in-frame clones alone and lacks a portion of them. The sample gives 85,000 to 100,000 clones, 64% of which show up once; more than 2.5% is in the top ten. Findings and limits, study-wide: Cytomegalovirus-associated status was assigned to about 180 TCR beta chains.

The clonotype was recovered from a man between 60 and 75 years old in good health and CMV-seronegative. Sequenced: PBMCs.

The CDR3 is CSKKDRTANNQPQHF. As DNA, the CDR3 is TGTTCTAAAAAGGATCGGACAGCGAACAATCAGCCCCAGCATTTT. The chain links TRBV6-5 to TRBJ1-5; possibly TRBD1 for D (6 bases). CDR1 and CDR2 from the germline V gene are MNHEY and SVGAGI. The CDR3 totals 15 residues.